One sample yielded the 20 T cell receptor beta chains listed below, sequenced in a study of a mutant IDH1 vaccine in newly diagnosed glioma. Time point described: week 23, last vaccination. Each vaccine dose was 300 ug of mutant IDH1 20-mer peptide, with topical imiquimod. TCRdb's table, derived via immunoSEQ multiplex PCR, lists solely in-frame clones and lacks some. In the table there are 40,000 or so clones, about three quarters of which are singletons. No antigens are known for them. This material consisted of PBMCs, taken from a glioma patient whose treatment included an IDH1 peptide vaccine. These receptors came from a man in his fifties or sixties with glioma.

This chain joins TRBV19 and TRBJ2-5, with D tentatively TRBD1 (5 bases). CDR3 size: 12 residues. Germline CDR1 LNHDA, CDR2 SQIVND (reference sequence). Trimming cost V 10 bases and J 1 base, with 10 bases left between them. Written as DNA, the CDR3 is TGTGCCACTATGACAGTCCAAGAGACCCAGTACTTC. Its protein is CATMTVQETQYF.

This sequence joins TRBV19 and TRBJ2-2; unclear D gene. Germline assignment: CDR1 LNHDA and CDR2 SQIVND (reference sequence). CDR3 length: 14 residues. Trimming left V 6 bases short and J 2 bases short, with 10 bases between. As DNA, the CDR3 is TGTGCCAGTAGATGGCAGTACAACACCGGGGAGCTGTTTTTT. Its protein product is CASRWQYNTGELFF. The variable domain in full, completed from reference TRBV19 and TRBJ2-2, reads DGGITQSPKYLFRKEGQNVTLSCEQNLNHDAMYWYRQDPGQGLRLIYYSQIVNDFQKGDIAEGYSVSREKKESFPLTVTSAQKNPTAFYLCASRWQYNTGELFFGEGSRLTVL.

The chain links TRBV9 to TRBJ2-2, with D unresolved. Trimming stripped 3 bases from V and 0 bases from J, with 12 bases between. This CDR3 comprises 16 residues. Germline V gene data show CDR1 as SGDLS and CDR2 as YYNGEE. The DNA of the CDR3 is TGTGCCAGCAGCGATGTGTCCAACACGAACACCGGGGAGCTGTTTTTT. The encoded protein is CASSDVSNTNTGELFF.

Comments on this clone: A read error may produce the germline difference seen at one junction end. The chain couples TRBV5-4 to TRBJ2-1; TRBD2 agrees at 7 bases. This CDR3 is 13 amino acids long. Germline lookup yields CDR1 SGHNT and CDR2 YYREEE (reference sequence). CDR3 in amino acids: CASSLERGNEQFF. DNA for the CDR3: TGTGCCAGCAGTTTGGAGCGGGGAAATGAGCAGTTCTTC.

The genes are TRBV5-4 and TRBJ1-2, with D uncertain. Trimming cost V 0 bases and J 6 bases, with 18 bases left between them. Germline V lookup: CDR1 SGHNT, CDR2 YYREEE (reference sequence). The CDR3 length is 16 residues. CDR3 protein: CASSLGGVSLGNGYTF. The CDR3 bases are TGTGCCAGCAGCTTGGGCGGCGTCAGCCTGGGGAATGGCTACACCTTC.

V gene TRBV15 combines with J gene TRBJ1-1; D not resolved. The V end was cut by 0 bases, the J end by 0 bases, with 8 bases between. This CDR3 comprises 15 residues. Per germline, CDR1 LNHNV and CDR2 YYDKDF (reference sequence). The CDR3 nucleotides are TGTGCCACCAGCAGAGAGATAGGAATGAACACTGAAGCTTTCTTT. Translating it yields CATSREIGMNTEAFF.

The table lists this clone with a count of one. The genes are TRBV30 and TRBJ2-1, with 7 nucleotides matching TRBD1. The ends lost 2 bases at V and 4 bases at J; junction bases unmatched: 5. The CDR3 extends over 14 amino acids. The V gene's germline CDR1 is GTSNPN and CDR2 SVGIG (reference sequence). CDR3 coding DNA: TGTGCCTGGAGTACAGGGGCCCGATACAATGAGCAGTTCTTC. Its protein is CAWSTGARYNEQFF.

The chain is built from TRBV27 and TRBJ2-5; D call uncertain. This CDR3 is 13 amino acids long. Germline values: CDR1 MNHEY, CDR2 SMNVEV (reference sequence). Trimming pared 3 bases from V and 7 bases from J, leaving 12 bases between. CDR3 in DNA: TGTGCCAGCAGTTTTAGGACCGAGAGGACCCAGTACTTC. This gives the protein CASSFRTERTQYF.

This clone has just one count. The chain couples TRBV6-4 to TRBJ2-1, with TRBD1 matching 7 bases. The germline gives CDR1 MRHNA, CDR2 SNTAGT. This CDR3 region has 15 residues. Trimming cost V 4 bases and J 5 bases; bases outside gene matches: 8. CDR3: CASSVVGTENNEQFF. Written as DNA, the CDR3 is TGTGCCAGCAGTGTAGTCGGGACAGAGAACAATGAGCAGTTCTTC.

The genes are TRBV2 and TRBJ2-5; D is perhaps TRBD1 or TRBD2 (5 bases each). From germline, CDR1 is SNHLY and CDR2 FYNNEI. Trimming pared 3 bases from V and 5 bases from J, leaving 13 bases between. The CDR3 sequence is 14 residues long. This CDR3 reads CASSDQGVGETQYF. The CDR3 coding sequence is TGTGCCAGCAGTGACCAGGGAGTAGGGGAGACCCAGTACTTC.

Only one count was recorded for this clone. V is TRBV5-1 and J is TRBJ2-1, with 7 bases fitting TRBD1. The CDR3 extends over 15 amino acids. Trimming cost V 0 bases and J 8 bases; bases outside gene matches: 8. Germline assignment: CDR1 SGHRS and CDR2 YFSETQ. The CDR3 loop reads CASSLAGTDHDEQFF. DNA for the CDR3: TGCGCCAGCAGCTTGGCAGGGACAGATCACGATGAGCAGTTCTTC. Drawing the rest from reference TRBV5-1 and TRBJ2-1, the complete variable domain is KAGVTQTPRYLIKTRGQQVTLSCSPISGHRSVSWYQQTPGQGLQFLFEYFSETQRNKGNFPGRFSGRQFSNSRSEMNVSTLELGDSALYLCASSLAGTDHDEQFFGPGTRLTVL.

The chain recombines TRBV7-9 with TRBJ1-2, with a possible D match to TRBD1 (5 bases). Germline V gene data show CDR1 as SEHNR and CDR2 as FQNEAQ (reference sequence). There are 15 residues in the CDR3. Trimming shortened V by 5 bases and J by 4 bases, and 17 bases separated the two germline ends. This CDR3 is CASSRPGYGVYGYTF. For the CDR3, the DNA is TGTGCCAGCAGCCGCCCAGGGTACGGGGTCTATGGCTACACCTTC.

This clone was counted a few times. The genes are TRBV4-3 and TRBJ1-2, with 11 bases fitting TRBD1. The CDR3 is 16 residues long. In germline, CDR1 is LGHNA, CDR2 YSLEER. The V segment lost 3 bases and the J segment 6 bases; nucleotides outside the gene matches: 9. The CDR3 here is CASSQGQGGFWNGYTF. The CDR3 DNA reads TGCGCCAGCAGCCAGGGACAGGGGGGCTTTTGGAATGGCTACACCTTC.

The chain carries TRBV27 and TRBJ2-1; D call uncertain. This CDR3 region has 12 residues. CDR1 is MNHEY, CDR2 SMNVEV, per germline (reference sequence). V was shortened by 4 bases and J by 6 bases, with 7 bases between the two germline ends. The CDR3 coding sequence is TGTGCCAGCAGTTCCCTCCCCAATGAGCAGTTCTTC. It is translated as CASSSLPNEQFF.

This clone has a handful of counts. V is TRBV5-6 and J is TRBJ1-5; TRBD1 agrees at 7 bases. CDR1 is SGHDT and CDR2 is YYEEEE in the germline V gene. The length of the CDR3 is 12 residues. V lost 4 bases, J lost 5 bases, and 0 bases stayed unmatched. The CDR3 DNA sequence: TGTGCCAGCAGCCAGGGGGATCAGCCCCAGCATTTT. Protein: CASSQGDQPQHF.

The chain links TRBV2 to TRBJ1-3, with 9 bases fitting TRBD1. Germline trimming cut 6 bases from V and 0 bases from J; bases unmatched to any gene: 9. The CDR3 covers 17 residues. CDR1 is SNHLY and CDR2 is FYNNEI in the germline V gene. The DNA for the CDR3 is TGTGCCAGCAGAGGGACAGGGTTATTCGCCTCTGGAAACACCATATATTTT. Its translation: CASRGTGLFASGNTIYF.

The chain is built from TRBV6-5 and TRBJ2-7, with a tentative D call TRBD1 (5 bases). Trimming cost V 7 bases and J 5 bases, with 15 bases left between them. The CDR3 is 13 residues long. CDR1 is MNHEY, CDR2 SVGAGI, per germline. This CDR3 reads CASTPQGRNEQYF. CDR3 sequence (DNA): TGTGCCAGCACCCCTCAGGGAAGGAACGAGCAGTACTTC.

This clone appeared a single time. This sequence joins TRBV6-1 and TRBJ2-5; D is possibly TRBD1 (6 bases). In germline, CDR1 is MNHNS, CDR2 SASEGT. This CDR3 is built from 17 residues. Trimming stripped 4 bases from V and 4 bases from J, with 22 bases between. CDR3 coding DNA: TGTGCCAGCAGTGTTTCCTCGGGACATTCCAAGGGAGAGACCCAGTACTTC. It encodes CASSVSSGHSKGETQYF.

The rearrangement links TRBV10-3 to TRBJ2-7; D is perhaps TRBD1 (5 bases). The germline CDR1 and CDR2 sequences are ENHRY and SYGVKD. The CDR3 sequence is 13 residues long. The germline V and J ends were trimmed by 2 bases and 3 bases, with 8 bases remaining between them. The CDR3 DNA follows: TGTGCCATCAGTGAGCCAGACAGCTACGAGCAGTACTTC. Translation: CAISEPDSYEQYF.

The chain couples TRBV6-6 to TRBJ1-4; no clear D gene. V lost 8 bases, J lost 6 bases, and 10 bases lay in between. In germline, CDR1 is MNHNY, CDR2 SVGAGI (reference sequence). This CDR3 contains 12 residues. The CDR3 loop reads CASRSRDEKLFF. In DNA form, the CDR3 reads TGTGCCAGCCGCTCGAGGGATGAAAAACTGTTTTTT.